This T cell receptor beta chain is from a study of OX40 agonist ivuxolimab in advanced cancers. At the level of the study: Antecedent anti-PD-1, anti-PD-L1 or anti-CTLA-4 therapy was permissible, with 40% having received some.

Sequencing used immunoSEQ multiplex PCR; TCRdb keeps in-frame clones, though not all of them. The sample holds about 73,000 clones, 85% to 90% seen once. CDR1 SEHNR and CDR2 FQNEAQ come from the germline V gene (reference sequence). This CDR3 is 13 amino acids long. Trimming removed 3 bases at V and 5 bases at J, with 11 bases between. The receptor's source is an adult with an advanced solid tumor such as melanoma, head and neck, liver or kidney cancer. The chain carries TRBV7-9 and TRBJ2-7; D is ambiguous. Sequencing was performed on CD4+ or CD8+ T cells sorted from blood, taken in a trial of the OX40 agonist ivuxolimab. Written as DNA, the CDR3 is TGTGCCAGCAGCTTGCCGCTTCAAGACGAGCAGTACTTC. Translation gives CASSLPLQDEQYF. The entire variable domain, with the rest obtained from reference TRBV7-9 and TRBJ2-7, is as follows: DTGVSQNPRHKITKRGQNVTFRCDPISEHNRLYWYRQTLGQGPEFLTYFQNEAQLEKSRLLSDRFSAERPKGSFSTLEIQRTEQGDSAMYLCASSLPLQDEQYFGPGTRLTVT.